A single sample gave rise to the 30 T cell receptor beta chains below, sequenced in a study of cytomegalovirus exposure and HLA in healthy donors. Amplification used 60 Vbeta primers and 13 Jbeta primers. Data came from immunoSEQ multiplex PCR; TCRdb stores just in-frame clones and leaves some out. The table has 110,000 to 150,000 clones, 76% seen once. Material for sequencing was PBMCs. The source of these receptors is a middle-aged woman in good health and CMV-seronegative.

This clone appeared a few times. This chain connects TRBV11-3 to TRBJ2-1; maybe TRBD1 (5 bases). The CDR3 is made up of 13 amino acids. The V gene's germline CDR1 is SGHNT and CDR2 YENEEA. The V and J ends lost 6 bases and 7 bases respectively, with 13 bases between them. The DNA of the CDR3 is TGTGCCAGCAGGCCCGACAGTTCAAATGAGCAGTTCTTC. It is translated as CASRPDSSNEQFF. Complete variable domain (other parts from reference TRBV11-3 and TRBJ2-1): EAGVVQSPRYKIIEKKQPVAFWCNPISGHNTLYWYLQNLGQGPELLIRYENEEAVDDSQLPKDRFSAERLKGVDSTLKIQPAELGDSAVYLCASRPDSSNEQFFGPGTRLTVL.

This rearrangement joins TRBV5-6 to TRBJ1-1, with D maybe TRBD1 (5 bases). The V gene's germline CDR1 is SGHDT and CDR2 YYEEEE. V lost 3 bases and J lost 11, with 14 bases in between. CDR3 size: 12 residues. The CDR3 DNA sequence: TGTGCCAGCAGCTCGCAAGGGGTTAGGGCTTTCTTT. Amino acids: CASSSQGVRAFF.

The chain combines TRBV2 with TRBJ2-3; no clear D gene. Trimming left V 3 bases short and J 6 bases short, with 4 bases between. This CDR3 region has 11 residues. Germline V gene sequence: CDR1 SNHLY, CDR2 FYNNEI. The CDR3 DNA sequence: TGTGCCAGCAGTGACAGGGATACGCAGTATTTT. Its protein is CASSDRDTQYF.

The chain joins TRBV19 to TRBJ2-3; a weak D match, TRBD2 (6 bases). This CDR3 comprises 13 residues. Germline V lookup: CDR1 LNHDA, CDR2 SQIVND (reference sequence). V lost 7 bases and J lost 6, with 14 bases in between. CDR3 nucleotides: TGTGCCAGTATGGATTGGCGGGGTGATACGCAGTATTTT. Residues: CASMDWRGDTQYF.

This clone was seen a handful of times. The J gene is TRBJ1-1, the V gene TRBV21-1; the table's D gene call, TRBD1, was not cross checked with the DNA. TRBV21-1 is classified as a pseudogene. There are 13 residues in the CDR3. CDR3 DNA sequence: TGTGCCAGATCCAGCAGGGTACTCACTGAAGCTTTCTTT. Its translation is CARSSRVLTEAFF.

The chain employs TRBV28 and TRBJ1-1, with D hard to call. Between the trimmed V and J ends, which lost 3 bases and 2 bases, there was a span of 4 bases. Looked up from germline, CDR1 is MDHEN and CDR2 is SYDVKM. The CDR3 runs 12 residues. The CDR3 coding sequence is TGTGCCAGCAGTTTCGGTAACACTGAAGCTTTCTTT. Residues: CASSFGNTEAFF.

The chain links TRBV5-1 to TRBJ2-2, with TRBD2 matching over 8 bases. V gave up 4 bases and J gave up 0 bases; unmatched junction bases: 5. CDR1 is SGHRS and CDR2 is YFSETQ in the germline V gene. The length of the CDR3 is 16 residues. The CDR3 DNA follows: TGCGCCAGCAGCCCCGCGGGGGGTCCGAACACCGGGGAGCTGTTTTTT. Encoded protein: CASSPAGGPNTGELFF.

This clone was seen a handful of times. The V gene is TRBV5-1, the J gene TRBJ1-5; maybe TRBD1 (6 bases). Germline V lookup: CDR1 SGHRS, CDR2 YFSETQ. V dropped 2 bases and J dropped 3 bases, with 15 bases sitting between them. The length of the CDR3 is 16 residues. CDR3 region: CASSFNPQGNNQPQHF. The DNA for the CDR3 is TGCGCCAGCAGCTTTAATCCTCAGGGGAACAATCAGCCCCAGCATTTT.

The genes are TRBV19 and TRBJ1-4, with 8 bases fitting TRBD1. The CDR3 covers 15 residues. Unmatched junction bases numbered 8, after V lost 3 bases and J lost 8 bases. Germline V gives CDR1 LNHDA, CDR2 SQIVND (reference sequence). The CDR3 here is CASSIGPGGIEKLFF. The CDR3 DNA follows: TGTGCCAGTAGTATTGGGCCAGGGGGCATCGAAAAACTGTTTTTT.

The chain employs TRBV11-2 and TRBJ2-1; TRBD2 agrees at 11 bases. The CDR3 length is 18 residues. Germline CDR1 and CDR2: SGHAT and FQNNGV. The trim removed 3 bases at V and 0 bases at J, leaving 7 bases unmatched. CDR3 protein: CASSFHGTSGPSYNEQFF. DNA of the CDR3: TGTGCCAGCAGCTTCCATGGGACTAGCGGACCCTCCTACAATGAGCAGTTCTTC.

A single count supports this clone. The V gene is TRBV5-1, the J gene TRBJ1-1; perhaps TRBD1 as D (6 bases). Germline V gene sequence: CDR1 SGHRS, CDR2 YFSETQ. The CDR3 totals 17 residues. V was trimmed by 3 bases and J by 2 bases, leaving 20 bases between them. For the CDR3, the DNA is TGCGCCAGCAGCTCAGGGGTCGACAAGGTCTTTAACACTGAAGCTTTCTTT. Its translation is CASSSGVDKVFNTEAFF.

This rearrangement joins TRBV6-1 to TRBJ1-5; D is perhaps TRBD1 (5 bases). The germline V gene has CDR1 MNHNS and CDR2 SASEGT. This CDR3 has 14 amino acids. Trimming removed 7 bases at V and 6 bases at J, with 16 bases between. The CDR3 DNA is TGTGCCAGCACTCAACGGGGGGGTACTCAGCCCCAGCATTTT. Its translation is CASTQRGGTQPQHF.

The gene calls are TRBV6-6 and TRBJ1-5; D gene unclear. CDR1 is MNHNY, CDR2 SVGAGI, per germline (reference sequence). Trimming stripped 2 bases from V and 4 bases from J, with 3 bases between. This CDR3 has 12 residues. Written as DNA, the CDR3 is TGTGCCAGCAGTTACGAGAATCAGCCCCAGCATTTT. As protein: CASSYENQPQHF.

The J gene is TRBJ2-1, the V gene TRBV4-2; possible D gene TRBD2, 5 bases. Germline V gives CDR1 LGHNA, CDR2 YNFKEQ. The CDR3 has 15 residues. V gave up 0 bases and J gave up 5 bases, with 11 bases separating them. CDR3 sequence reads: CASSQEREGNNEQFF. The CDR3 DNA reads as TGTGCCAGCAGCCAAGAACGGGAAGGGAACAATGAGCAGTTCTTC.

Written as DNA, the CDR3 is TGCAGCGTTGAAGACAGGGTGTTAGACTATGGCTACACCTTC. This translates into CSVEDRVLDYGYTF. This chain uses TRBV29-1 with TRBJ1-2; a weak D match, TRBD1 (5 bases). From germline, CDR1 is SQVTM and CDR2 ANQGSEA. Trimming stripped 0 bases from V and 3 bases from J, with 11 bases between. The CDR3 consists of 14 residues.

CDR3: CASSQVRSSWYF. DNA for the CDR3: TGTGCCAGCAGCCAAGTTCGTAGTAGTTGGTATTTT. The chain recombines TRBV14 with TRBJ2-3; no definite D call. The CDR3 covers 12 residues. V shed 1 base and J shed 14 bases, with 13 bases lying between them. Germline V gene sequence: CDR1 SGHDN, CDR2 FVKESK.

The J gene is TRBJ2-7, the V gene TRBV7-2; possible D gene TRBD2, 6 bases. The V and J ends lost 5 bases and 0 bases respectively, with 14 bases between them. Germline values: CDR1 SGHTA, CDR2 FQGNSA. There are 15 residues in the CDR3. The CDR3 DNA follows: TGTGCCAGCAGCACCCAGAGCGGGCTCTCCTACGAGCAGTACTTC. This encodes CASSTQSGLSYEQYF.

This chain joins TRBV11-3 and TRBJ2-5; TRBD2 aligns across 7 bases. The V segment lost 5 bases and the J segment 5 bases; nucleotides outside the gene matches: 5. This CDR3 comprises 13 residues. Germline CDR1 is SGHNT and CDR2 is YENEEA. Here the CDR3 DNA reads TGTGCCAGCAGCCGGGAGGAGAGTGAGACCCAGTACTTC. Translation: CASSREESETQYF. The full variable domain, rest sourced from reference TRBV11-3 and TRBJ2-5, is EAGVVQSPRYKIIEKKQPVAFWCNPISGHNTLYWYLQNLGQGPELLIRYENEEAVDDSQLPKDRFSAERLKGVDSTLKIQPAELGDSAVYLCASSREESETQYFGPGTRLLVL.

CDR3 loop: CASSPGSGDYGYTF. The DNA for the CDR3 is TGTGCCAGCAGCCCGGGCTCGGGGGACTATGGCTACACCTTC. V gene TRBV27 combines with J gene TRBJ1-2, with D possibly being TRBD1 (5 bases). Germline V gene lookup returns CDR1 MNHEY and CDR2 SMNVEV (reference sequence). Trimming took 6 bases from V and 3 from J, leaving 14 bases between them. CDR3 length: 14 amino acids.

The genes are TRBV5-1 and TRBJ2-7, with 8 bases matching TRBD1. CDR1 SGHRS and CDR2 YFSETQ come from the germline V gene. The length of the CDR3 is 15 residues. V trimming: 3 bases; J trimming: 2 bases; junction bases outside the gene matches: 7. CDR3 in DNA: TGCGCCAGCAGCTCCCAGGGGGCCACCGCCTACGAGCAGTACTTC. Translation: CASSSQGATAYEQYF. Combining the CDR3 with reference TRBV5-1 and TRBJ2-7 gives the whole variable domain KAGVTQTPRYLIKTRGQQVTLSCSPISGHRSVSWYQQTPGQGLQFLFEYFSETQRNKGNFPGRFSGRQFSNSRSEMNVSTLELGDSALYLCASSSQGATAYEQYFGPGTRLTVT.

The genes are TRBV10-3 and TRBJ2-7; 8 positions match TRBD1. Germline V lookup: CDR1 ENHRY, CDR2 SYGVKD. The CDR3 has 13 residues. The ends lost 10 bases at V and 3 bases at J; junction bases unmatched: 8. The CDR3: CATQTGERYEQYF. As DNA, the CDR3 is TGTGCCACCCAGACAGGGGAACGCTACGAGCAGTACTTC.

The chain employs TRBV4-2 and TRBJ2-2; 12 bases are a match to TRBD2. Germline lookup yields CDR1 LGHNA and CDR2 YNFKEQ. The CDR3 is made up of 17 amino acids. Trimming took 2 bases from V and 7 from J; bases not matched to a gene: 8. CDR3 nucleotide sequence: TGTGCCAGCAGCCAACAACTAGCGGGGGGATCCGGCGGGGAGCTGTTTTTT. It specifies CASSQQLAGGSGGELFF.

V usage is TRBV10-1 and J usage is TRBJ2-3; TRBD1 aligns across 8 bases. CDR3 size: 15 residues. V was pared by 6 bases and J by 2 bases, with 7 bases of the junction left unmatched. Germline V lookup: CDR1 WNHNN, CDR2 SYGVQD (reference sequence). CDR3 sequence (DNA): TGCGCCAGCAGCTTGGGACAGGCCTACACAGATACGCAGTATTTT. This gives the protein CASSLGQAYTDTQYF.

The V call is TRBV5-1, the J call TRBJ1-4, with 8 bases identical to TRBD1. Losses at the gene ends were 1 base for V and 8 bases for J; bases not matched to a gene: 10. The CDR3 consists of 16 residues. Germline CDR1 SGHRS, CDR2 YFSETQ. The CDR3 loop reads CASSLFRATGVEKLFF. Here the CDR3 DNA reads TGCGCCAGCAGCTTGTTTCGCGCGACAGGGGTCGAAAAACTGTTTTTT.

The CDR3 nucleotides read TGTGCCAGCAGCAAAGGGAGAAAACTGTTTTTT. As protein: CASSKGRKLFF. The genes are TRBV21-1 and TRBJ1-4. TRBV21-1 is flagged as a pseudogene. The CDR3 spans 11 residues.

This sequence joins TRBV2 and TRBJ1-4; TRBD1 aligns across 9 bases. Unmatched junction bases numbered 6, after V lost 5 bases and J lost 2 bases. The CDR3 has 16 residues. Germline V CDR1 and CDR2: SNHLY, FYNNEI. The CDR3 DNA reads TGTGCCAGCAGTCTACAGGGGGCGCGGACTAATGAAAAACTGTTTTTT. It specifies CASSLQGARTNEKLFF.

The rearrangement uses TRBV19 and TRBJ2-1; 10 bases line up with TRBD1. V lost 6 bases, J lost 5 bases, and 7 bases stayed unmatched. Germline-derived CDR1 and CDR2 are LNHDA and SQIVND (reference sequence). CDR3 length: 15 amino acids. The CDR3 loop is CASRIIGTGDNEQFF. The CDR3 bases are TGTGCCAGTAGGATAATAGGGACAGGGGACAATGAGCAGTTCTTC.

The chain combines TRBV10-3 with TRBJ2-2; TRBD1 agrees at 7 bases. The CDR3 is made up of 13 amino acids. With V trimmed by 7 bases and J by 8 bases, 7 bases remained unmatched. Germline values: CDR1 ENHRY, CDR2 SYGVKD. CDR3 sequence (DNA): TGTGCCATCAAAACACAGGGGAGAGGGGAGCTGTTTTTT. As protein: CAIKTQGRGELFF.

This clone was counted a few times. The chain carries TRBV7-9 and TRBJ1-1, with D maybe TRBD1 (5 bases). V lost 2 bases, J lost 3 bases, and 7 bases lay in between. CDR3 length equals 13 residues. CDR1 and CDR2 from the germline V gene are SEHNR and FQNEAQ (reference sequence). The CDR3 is CASSLFRDTEAFF. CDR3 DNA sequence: TGTGCCAGCAGCTTATTCAGGGACACTGAAGCTTTCTTT.

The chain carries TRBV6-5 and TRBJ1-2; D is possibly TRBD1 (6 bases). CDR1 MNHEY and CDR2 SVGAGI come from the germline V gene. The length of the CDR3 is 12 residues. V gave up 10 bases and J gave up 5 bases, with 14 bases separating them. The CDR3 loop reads CATRTVNYGYTF. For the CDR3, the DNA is TGTGCCACCCGGACAGTCAATTATGGCTACACCTTC.